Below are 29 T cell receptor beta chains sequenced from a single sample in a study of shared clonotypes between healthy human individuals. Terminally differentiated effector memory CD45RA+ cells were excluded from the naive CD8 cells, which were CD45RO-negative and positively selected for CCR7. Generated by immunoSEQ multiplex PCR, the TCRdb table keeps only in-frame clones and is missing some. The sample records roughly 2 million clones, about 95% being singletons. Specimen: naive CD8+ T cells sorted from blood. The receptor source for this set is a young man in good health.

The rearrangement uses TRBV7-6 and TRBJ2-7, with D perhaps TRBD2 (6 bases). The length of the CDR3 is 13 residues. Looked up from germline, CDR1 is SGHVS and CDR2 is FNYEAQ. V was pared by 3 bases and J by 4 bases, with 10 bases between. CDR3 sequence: CASSFNSGYEQYF. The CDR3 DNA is TGTGCCAGCAGCTTTAATAGCGGATACGAGCAGTACTTC.

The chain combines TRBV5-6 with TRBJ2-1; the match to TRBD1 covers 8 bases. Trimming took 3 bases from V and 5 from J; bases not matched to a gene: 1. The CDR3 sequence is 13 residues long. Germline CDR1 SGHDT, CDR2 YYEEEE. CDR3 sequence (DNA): TGTGCCAGCAGCTGGACAGGGCACAATGAGCAGTTCTTC. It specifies CASSWTGHNEQFF.

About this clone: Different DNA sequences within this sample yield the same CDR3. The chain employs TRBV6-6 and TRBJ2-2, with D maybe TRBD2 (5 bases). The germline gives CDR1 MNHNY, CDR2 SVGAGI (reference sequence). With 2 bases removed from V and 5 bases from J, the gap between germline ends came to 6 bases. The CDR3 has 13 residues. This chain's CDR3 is CASSYRGTGELFF. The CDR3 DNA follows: TGTGCCAGCAGTTACCGGGGAACCGGGGAGCTGTTTTTT.

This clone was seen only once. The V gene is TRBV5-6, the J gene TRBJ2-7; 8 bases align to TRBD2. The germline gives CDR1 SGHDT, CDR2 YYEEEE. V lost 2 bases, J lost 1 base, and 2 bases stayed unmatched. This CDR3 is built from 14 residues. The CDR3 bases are TGTGCCAGCAGCTTCGGGACTAGATCCTACGAGCAGTACTTC. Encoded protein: CASSFGTRSYEQYF.

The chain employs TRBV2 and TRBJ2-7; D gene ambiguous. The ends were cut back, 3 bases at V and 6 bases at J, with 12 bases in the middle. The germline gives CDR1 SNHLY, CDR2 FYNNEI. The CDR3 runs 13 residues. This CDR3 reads CASSELRVGEQYF. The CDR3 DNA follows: TGTGCCAGCAGTGAGCTTCGGGTGGGCGAGCAGTACTTC.

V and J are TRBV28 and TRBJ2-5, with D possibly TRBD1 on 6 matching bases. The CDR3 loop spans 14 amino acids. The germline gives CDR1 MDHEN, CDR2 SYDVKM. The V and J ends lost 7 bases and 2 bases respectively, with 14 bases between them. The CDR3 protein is CASNLLRGQETQYF. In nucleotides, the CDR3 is TGTGCCAGCAACCTACTGAGGGGGCAAGAGACCCAGTACTTC.

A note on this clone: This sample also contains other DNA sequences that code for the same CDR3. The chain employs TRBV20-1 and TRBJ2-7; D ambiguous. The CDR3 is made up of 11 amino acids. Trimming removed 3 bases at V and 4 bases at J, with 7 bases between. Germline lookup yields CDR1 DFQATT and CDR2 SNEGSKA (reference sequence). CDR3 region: CSASDSYEQYF. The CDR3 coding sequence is TGCAGTGCTAGCGATTCTTACGAGCAGTACTTC.

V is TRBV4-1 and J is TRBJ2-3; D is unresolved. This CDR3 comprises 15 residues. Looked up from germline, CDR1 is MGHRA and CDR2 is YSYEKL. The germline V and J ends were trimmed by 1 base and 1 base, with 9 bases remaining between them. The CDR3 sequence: CASSQALRGTDTQYF. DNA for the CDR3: TGCGCCAGCAGCCAAGCGTTGCGCGGCACAGATACGCAGTATTTT.

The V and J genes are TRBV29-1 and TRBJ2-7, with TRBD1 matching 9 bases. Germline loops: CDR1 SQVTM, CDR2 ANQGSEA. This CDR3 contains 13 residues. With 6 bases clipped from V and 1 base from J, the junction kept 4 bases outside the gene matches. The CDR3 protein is CSVTGGESYEQYF. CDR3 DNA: TGCAGCGTAACAGGGGGCGAGTCCTACGAGCAGTACTTC.

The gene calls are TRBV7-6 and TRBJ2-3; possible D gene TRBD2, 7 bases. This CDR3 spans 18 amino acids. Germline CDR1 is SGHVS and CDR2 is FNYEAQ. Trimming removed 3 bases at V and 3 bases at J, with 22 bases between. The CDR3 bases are TGTGCCAGCAGCTTTCTACAGGGAGGGCTAGAAGGGACAGATACGCAGTATTTT. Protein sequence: CASSFLQGGLEGTDTQYF. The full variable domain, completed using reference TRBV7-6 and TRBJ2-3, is GAGVSQSPRYKVTKRGQDVALRCDPISGHVSLYWYRQALGQGPEFLTYFNYEAQQDKSGLPNDRFSAERPEGSISTLTIQRTEQRDSAMYRCASSFLQGGLEGTDTQYFGPGTRLTVL.

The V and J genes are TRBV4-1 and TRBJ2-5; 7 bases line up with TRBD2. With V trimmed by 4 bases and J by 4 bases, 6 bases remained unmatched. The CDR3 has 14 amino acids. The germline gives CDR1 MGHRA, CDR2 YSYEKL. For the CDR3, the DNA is TGCGCCAGCAGCCTCAGGGCTAGCGGAGAGACCCAGTACTTC. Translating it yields CASSLRASGETQYF.

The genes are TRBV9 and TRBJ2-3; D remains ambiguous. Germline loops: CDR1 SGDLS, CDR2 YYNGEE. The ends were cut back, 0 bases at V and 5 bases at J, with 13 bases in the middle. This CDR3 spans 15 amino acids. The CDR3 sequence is CASSVGLSLIDTQYF. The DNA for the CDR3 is TGTGCCAGCAGCGTAGGACTCTCCTTGATAGATACGCAGTATTTT.

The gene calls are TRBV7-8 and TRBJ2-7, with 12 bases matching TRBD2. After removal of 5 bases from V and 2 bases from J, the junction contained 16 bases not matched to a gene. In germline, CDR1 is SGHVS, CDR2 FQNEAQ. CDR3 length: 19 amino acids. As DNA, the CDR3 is TGTGCCAGCAGCCTAGACGGTGCTAGCGGGAGGGTGTCCACCTACGAGCAGTACTTC. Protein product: CASSLDGASGRVSTYEQYF.

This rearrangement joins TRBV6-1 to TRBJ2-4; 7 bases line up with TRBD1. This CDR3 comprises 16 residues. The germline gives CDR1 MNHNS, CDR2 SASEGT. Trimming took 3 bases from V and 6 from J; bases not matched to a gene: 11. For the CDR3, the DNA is TGTGCCAGCAGTGACGACCCGACAGGGTGGGTAAACATTCAGTACTTC. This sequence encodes CASSDDPTGWVNIQYF.

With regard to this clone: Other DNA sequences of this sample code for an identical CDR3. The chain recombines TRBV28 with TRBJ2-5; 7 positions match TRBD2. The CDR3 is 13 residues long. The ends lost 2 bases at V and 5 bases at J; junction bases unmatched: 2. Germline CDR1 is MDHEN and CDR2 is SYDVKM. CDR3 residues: CASSLGEGETQYF. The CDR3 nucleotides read TGTGCCAGCAGTTTAGGGGAGGGGGAGACCCAGTACTTC.

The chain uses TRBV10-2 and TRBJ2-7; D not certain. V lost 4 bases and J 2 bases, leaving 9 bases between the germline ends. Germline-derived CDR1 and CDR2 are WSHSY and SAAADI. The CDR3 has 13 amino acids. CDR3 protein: CASSVTSTYEQYF. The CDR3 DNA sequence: TGCGCCAGCAGTGTTACCAGCACCTACGAGCAGTACTTC.

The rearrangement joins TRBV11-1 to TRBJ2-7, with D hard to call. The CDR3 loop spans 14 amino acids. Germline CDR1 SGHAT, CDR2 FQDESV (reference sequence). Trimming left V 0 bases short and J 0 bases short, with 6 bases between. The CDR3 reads CASSLASGSYEQYF. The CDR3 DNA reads TGTGCCAGCAGCTTAGCGTCGGGCTCCTACGAGCAGTACTTC.

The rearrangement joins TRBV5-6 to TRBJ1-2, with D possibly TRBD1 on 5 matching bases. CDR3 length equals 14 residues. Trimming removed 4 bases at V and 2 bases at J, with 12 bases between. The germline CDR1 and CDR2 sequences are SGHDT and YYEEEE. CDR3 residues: CASSPGGGNYGYTF. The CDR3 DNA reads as TGTGCCAGCAGCCCCGGGGGAGGAAACTATGGCTACACCTTC.

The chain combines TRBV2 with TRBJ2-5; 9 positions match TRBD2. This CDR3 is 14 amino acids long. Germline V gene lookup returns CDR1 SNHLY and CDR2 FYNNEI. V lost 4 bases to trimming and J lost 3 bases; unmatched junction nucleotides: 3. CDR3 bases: TGTGCCAGCAGTGGACCTAGCGGGGAAGAGACCCAGTACTTC. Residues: CASSGPSGEETQYF.

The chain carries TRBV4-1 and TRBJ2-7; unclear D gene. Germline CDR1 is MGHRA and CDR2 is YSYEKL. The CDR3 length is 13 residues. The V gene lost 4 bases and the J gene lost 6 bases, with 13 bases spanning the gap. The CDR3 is CASSPQALGEQYF. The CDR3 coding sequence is TGCGCCAGCAGCCCACAAGCGCTTGGCGAGCAGTACTTC.

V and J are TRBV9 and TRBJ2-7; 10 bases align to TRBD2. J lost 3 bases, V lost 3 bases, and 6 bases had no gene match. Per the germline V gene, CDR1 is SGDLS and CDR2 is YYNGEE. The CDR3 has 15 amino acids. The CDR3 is CASSAEGLASYEQYF. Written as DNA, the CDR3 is TGTGCCAGCAGCGCTGAGGGACTAGCGAGCTACGAGCAGTACTTC.

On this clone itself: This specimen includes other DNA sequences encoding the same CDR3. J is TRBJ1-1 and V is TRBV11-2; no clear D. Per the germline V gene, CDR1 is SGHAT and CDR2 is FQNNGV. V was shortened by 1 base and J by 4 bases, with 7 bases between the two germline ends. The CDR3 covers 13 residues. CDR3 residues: CASSLGVSTEAFF. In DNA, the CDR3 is TGTGCCAGCAGCTTAGGGGTATCCACTGAAGCTTTCTTT.

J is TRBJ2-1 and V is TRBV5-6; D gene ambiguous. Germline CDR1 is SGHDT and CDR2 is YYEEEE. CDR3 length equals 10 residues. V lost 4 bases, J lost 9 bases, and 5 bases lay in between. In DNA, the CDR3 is TGTGCCAGCAGCCTATTTGAGCAGTTCTTC. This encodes CASSLFEQFF.

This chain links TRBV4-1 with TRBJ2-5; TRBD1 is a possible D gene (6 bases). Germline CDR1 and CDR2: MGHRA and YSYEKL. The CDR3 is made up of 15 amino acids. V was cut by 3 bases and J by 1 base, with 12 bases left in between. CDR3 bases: TGCGCCAGCAGCCACCTACAGGGATCCCAAGAGACCCAGTACTTC. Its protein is CASSHLQGSQETQYF.

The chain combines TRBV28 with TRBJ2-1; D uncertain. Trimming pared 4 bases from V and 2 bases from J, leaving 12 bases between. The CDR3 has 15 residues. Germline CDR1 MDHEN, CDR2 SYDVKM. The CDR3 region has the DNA TGTGCCAGCAGTTACGACAAGTACCCCTACAATGAGCAGTTCTTC. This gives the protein CASSYDKYPYNEQFF. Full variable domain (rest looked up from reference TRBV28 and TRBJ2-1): DVKVTQSSRYLVKRTGEKVFLECVQDMDHENMFWYRQDPGLGLRLIYFSYDVKMKEKGDIPEGYSVSREKKERFSLILESASTNQTSMYLCASSYDKYPYNEQFFGPGTRLTVL.

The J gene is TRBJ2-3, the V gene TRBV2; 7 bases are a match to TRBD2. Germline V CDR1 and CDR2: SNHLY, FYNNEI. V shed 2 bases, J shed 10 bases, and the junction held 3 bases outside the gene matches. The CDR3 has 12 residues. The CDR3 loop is CASSESLAAQYF. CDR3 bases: TGTGCCAGCAGTGAATCTCTAGCGGCGCAGTATTTT.

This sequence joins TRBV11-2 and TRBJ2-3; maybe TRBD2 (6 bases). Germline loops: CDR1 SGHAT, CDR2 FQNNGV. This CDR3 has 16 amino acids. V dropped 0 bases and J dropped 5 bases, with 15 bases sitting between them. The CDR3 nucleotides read TGTGCCAGCAGCTTAGAGGTCTGGGCGGAGGGAGATACGCAGTATTTT. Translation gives CASSLEVWAEGDTQYF.

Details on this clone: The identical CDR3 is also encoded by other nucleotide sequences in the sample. CDR3 bases: TGTGCCAGCAGTTACTCGAGCAATCAGCCCCAGCATTTT. This gives the protein CASSYSSNQPQHF. The chain carries TRBV6-5 and TRBJ1-5; D is unresolved. Germline CDR1 is MNHEY and CDR2 is SVGAGI. The CDR3 length is 13 residues. V lost 0 bases and J 1 base, leaving 1 base between the germline ends.

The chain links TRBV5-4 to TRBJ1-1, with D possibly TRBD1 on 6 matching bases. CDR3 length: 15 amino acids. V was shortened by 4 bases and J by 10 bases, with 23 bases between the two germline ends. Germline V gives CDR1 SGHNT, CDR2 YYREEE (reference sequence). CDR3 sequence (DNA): TGTGCCAGCAGCCCCGTGTCCACTCGGGGGGGGCCAGCTTTCTTT. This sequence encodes CASSPVSTRGGPAFF.